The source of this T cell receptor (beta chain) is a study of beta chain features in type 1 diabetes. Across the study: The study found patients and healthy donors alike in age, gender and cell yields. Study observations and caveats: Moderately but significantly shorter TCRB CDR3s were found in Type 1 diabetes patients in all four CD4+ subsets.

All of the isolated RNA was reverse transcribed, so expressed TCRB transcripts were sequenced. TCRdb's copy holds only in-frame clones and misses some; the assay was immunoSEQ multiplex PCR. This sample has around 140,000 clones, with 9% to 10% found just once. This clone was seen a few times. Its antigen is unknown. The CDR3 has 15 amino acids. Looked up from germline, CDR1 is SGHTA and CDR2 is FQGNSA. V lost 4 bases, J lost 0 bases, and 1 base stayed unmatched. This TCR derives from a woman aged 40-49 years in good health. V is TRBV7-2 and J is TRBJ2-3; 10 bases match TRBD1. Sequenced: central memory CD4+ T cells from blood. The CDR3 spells CASSSGQGSTDTQYF. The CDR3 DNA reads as TGTGCCAGCAGCTCGGGACAGGGGAGCACAGATACGCAGTATTTT.